A single sample gave rise to the 20 T cell receptor beta chains below, sequenced in a study of CD8 T cells in ankylosing spondylitis. TCRdb analysed the 5' RACE reads with MiXCR anew, one entry per CDR3 protein. The sample yields 310,000 or so distinct CDR3 sequences, 20% seen once. Sequencing was done on a sample of blood, either unsorted or a sorted T cell fraction (not recorded which). All receptors come from a male donor with ankylosing spondylitis or in good health (not recorded which).

This clonotype was found a few times. The chain has TRBV4-1 and TRBJ1-2; the match to TRBD1 covers 9 bases. Germline lookup yields CDR1 MGHRA and CDR2 YSYEKL. With V trimmed by 3 bases and J by 3 bases, 5 bases remained unmatched. The CDR3 is 15 amino acids. CDR3 nucleotides: TGCGCCAGCAGCCATCCGGGACAGGGTGACTATGGCTACACCTTC. Its protein is CASSHPGQGDYGYTF.

The chain links TRBV7-3 to TRBJ2-2, with D perhaps TRBD2 (6 bases). The V and J ends lost 2 bases and 6 bases respectively, with 10 bases between them. This CDR3 is 14 amino acids long. The germline V gene has CDR1 SGHTA and CDR2 FQGTGA. This CDR3 reads CASSLLGTPGELFF. The CDR3 DNA is TGTGCCAGCAGCTTATTAGGGACTCCCGGGGAGCTGTTTTTT.

This clonotype was recorded at least ten times. The V and J genes are TRBV5-1 and TRBJ1-5, with D possibly matching TRBD1 (5 bases). Germline loops: CDR1 SGHRS, CDR2 YFSETQ. V gave up 2 bases and J gave up 3 bases, with 9 bases separating them. This CDR3 spans 14 amino acids. Here the CDR3 reads CASSFGGFNQPQHF. The CDR3 DNA sequence: TGCGCCAGCAGCTTTGGGGGTTTCAATCAGCCCCAGCATTTT.

This clonotype appeared a few times. The rearrangement joins TRBV3-1 to TRBJ2-2; 10 bases align to TRBD1. V lost 4 bases, J lost 7 bases, and 6 bases stayed unmatched. The CDR3 extends over 15 amino acids. CDR1 and CDR2 (germline): LGHDT, YNNKEL (reference sequence). In nucleotides, the CDR3 is TGTGCCAGCAGCCTCCGGGACAGGGGCGACGGGGAGCTGTTTTTT. It encodes CASSLRDRGDGELFF. The complete variable domain, with remaining parts taken from reference TRBV3-1 and TRBJ2-2, reads DTAVSQTPKYLVTQMGNDKSIKCEQNLGHDTMYWYKQDSKKFLKIMFSYNNKELIINETVPNRFSPKSPDKAHLNLHINSLELGDSAVYFCASSLRDRGDGELFFGEGSRLTVL.

The chain carries TRBV21-1 and TRBJ2-7. TRBV21-1 is described as a pseudogene. This CDR3 comprises 17 residues. The CDR3 here is CASSNSSRQPVSYEQYV. Written as DNA, the CDR3 is TGTGCCAGCAGCAATAGTTCGCGGCAGCCCGTCTCCTACGAGCAGTACGTC.

This clonotype has just a few counts. The V gene is TRBV5-1, the J gene TRBJ1-1; a possible D gene is TRBD1 (6 bases). This CDR3 has 15 amino acids. Germline V CDR1 and CDR2: SGHRS, YFSETQ. The V end was cut by 4 bases, the J end by 4 bases, with 17 bases between. The CDR3 loop reads CASSPRGTGSTEAFF. The CDR3 DNA reads TGCGCCAGCAGCCCTCGGGGAACAGGGTCCACTGAAGCTTTCTTT.

The rearrangement joins TRBV20-1 to TRBJ2-7, with D possibly being TRBD2 (7 bases). The length of the CDR3 is 13 residues. Per germline, CDR1 DFQATT and CDR2 SNEGSKA (reference sequence). V was trimmed by 6 bases and J by 4 bases, leaving 16 bases between them. The CDR3 region is CSAGDGGRYEQYV. DNA for the CDR3: TGCAGTGCCGGTGACGGGGGGCGATACGAGCAGTACGTC.

The chain is built from TRBV28 and TRBJ1-2; D possibly corresponds to TRBD1 (5 bases). Germline values: CDR1 MDHEN, CDR2 SYDVKM. V was clipped by 6 bases and J by 6 bases, with 17 bases between them. The CDR3 has 14 amino acids. Written as DNA, the CDR3 is TGTGCCAGCAGAAACCAGGGCGCGATGAATGGCTACACCTTC. Translation: CASRNQGAMNGYTF.

The J gene is TRBJ2-4, the V gene TRBV20-1, with D possibly called TRBD1 or TRBD2 (5 bases each). The CDR3 totals 11 residues. Trimming shortened V by 6 bases and J by 10 bases, and 13 bases separated the two germline ends. Germline lookup yields CDR1 DFQATT and CDR2 SNEGSKA (reference sequence). As DNA, the CDR3 is TGCAGTGCCGGGACGGACCCAATTCAGTACTTC. This gives the protein CSAGTDPIQYF.

This clonotype was counted a few times. In nucleotides, the CDR3 is TGCGCCAGCAGCTTGGAGGGGAACTATAATTCACCCCTCCACTTT. Residues: CASSLEGNYNSPLHF. The rearrangement joins TRBV5-1 to TRBJ1-6, with D possibly TRBD1 on 5 matching bases. Germline V lookup: CDR1 SGHRS, CDR2 YFSETQ. V lost 0 bases to trimming and J lost 3 bases, with 7 bases between them. This CDR3 is built from 15 residues.

The chain links TRBV6-5 to TRBJ2-1; no definite D call. The tail of the sequence fits TRBJ2-7 better, so the J call may be wrong. The CDR3 contains 12 residues. CDR1 is MNHEY and CDR2 is SVGAGI in the germline V gene. The CDR3 region is CASSPGVNEQYF. The CDR3 DNA sequence: TGTGCCAGCAGCCCTGGGGTAAATGAGCAGTACTTC.

The table lists this clonotype with many counts. The V call is TRBV10-2, the J call TRBJ1-1, with unresolved D. V lost 10 bases, J lost 2 bases, and 11 bases lay in between. CDR3 length: 12 residues. Germline CDR1 is WSHSY and CDR2 is SAAADI. This CDR3 is CATLGPNTEAFF. CDR3 DNA: TGCGCCACCCTTGGGCCCAACACTGAAGCTTTCTTT.

This chain joins TRBV28 and TRBJ2-7; D gene unclear. CDR3 length: 17 residues. Germline V gene data show CDR1 as MDHEN and CDR2 as SYDVKM. V lost 0 bases and J lost 7, with 22 bases in between. CDR3 DNA: TGTGCCAGCAGTTTATGGGCAGGCGCAGATCTCGCTAGGGAGCAGTACGTC. Protein: CASSLWAGADLAREQYV.

This clonotype was recorded only once. At one end the junction does not follow the germline gene, possibly because of a read error. The J gene is TRBJ2-5, the V gene TRBV2; D gene unclear. The CDR3 consists of 12 residues. The germline CDR1 and CDR2 sequences are SNHLY and FYNNEI. This CDR3 is CAGSAPQETQYF. CDR3 in DNA: TGTGCCGGCAGTGCCCCCCAAGAGACCCAGTACTTC. Combining the CDR3 with reference TRBV2 and TRBJ2-5 gives the whole variable domain EPEVTQTPSHQVTQMGQEVILRCVPISNHLYFYWYRQILGQKVEFLVSFYNNEISEKSEIFDDQFSVERPDGSNFTLKIRSTKLEDSAMYFCAGSAPQETQYFGPGTRLLVL.

The V call is TRBV20-1, the J call TRBJ2-1; 8 bases map to TRBD2. V shed 2 bases and J 6 bases; nucleotides not matched to a gene: 6. Germline V gene data show CDR1 as DFQATT and CDR2 as SNEGSKA (reference sequence). CDR3 length: 14 residues. The chain's CDR3 is CSARQAGAGNEQFF. DNA of the CDR3: TGCAGTGCTAGACAAGCGGGAGCGGGCAATGAGCAGTTCTTC.

There are a few counts of this clonotype. The gene calls are TRBV11-2 and TRBJ2-1; D gene uncertain. Germline V gene data show CDR1 as SGHAT and CDR2 as FQNNGV. V was trimmed by 2 bases and J by 8 bases, leaving 13 bases between them. The CDR3 sequence is 14 residues long. The CDR3 bases are TGTGCCAGCAGCTTAAACAGCCGGAGAGATGAGCAGTTCTTC. Translated: CASSLNSRRDEQFF.

This clonotype was seen at least ten times. The V gene is TRBV10-2, the J gene TRBJ1-1; D is unresolved. Germline CDR1 is WSHSY and CDR2 is SAAADI. CDR3 length: 14 residues. Trimming pared 3 bases from V and 3 bases from J, leaving 11 bases between. The CDR3 reads CASSEVYEDTEAFF. DNA for the CDR3: TGCGCCAGCAGTGAAGTATACGAGGACACTGAAGCTTTCTTT.

This clonotype was counted only a few times. The CDR3 DNA is TGTGCCAGCAGTCATCTAGCGGGGCTTAACACCGGGGAGCTGTTTTTT. Amino acid sequence: CASSHLAGLNTGELFF. The chain has TRBV12-3 or TRBV12-4 and TRBJ2-2; 9 bases match TRBD2. The length of the CDR3 is 16 residues. V lost 5 bases, J lost 2 bases, and 6 bases stayed unmatched.

The chain carries TRBV7-9 and TRBJ1-4; 8 nucleotides align to TRBD1. Germline CDR1 and CDR2: SEHNR and FQNEAQ (reference sequence). The CDR3 runs 14 residues. After removal of 5 bases from V and 8 bases from J, the junction contained 7 bases not matched to a gene. The CDR3 DNA reads TGTGCCAGCAGCCCCGGACAGGGTACGGAAAAACTGTTTTTT. This codes for CASSPGQGTEKLFF.

The table lists this clonotype with a few counts. The chain joins TRBV11-2 to TRBJ2-1, with 7 bases fitting TRBD2. Trimming removed 5 bases from V and 1 base from J; junction bases left unmatched: 5. The CDR3 consists of 15 residues. Germline V CDR1 and CDR2: SGHAT, FQNNGV. CDR3 sequence (DNA): TGTGCCAGCAGCAAACAAGCGGGGTCCTACAATGAGCAGTTCTTC. It is translated as CASSKQAGSYNEQFF.